This TCR beta chain was captured by sequencing in a study of blood T cell repertoires in COVID-19. Overall study context: PBMCs, B-cell-depleted T cells, or T cells provided the cDNA or gDNA that made up the material.

TCRdb's table, derived via immunoSEQ multiplex PCR, lists solely in-frame clones and lacks some. The repertoire includes 100,000 or so clones, just over 90% of them detected once, and roughly 2.1% sits in the top ten. Per the germline V gene, CDR1 is KGHSH and CDR2 is LQKENI. Between the trimmed V and J ends, which lost 3 bases and 0 bases, there was a span of 14 bases. CDR3 length: 16 residues. Sample: peripheral blood. This chain uses TRBV18 with TRBJ1-2; maybe TRBD1 (5 bases). This clonotype was sampled from a man aged 50-60 years with active COVID-19. The CDR3 loop reads CASSPSQGRANYGYTF. CDR3 sequence (DNA): TGTGCCAGCTCACCTTCGCAGGGAAGAGCTAACTATGGCTACACCTTC.